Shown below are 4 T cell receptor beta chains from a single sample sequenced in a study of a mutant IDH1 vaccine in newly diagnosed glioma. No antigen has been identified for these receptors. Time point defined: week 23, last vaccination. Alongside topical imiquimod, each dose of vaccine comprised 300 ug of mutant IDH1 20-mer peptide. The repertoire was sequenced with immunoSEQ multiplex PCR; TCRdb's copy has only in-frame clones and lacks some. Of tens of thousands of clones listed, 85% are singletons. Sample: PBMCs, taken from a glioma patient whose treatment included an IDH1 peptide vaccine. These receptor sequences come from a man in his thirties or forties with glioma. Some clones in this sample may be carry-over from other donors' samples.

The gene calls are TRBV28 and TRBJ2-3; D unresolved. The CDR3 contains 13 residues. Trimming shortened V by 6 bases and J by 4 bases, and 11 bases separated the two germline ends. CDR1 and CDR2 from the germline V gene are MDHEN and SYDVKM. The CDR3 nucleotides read TGTGCCAGCAGCCAAAGATCCGCAGATACGCAGTATTTT. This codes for CASSQRSADTQYF.

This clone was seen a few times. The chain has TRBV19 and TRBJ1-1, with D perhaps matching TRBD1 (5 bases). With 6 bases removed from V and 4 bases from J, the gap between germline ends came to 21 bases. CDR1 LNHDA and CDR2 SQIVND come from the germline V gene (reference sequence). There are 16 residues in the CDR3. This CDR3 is CASREGRGALVTEAFF. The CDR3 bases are TGTGCCAGTAGGGAGGGGAGGGGCGCTCTGGTCACTGAAGCTTTCTTT.

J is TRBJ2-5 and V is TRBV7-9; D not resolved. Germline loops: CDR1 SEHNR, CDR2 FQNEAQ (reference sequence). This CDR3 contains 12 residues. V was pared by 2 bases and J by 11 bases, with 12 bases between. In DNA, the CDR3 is TGTGCCAGCAGCTTACAAGGGATAGAGCAGTACTTC. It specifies CASSLQGIEQYF.

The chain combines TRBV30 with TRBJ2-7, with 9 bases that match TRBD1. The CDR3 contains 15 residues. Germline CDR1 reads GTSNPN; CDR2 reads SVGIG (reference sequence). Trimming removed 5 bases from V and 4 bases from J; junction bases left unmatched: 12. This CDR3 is CAWRDRQGEVYEQYF. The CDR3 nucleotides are TGTGCCTGGCGCGACCGACAGGGGGAAGTATACGAGCAGTACTTC. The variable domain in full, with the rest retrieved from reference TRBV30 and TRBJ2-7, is SQTIHQWPATLVQPVGSPLSLECTVEGTSNPNLYWYRQAAGRGLQLLFYSVGIGQISSEVPQNLSASRPQDRQFILSSKKLLLSDSGFYLCAWRDRQGEVYEQYFGPGTRLTVT.